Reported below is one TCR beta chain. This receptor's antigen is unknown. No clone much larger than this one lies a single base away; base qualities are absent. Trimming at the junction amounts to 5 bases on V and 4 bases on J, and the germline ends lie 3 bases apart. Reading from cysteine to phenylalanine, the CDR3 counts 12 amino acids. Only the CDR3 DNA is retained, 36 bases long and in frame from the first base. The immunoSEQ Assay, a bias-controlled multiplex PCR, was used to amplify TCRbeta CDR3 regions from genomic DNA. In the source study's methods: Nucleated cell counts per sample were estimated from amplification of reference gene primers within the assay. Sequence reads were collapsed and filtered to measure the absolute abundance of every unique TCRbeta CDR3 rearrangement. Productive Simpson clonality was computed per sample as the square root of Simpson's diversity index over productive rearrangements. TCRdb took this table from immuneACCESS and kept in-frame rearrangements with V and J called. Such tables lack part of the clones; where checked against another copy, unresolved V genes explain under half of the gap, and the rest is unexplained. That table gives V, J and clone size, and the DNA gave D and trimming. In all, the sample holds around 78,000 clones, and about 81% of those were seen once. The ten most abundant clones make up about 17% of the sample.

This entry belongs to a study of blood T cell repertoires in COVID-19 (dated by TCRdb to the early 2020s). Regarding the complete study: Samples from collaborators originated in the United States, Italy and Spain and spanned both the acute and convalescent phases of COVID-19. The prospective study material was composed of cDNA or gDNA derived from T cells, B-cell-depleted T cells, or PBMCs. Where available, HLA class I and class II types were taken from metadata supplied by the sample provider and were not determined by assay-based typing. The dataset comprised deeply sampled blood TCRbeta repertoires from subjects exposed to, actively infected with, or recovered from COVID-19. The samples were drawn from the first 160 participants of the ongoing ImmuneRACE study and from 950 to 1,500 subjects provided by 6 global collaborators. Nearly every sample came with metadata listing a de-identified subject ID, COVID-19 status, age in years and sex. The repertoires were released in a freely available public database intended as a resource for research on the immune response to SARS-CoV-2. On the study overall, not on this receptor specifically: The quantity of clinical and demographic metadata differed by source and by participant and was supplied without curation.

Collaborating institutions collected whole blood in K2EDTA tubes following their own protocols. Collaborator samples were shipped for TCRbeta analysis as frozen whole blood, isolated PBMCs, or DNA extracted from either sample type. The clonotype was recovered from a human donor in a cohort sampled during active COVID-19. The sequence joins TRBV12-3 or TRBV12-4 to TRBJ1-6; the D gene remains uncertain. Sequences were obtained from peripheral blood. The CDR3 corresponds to CASSRYNSPLHF. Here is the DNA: TGTGCCAGCAGTCGTTATAATTCACCCCTCCACTTT.